These 7 T cell receptor beta chains were sequenced from one sample in a study of beta chain features in type 1 diabetes. Expressed TCRB transcripts were sequenced because the isolated RNA had all been reverse transcribed beforehand. Measured with immunoSEQ multiplex PCR; TCRdb has only the in-frame clones, and not every one. The sample consists of 970,000 or so clones, roughly a sixth of them appearing once. The sequenced material came from naive CD4+ T cells from blood. These receptors originate from a young woman in good health.

As DNA, the CDR3 is TGTGCCAGCAGCGTAGGACAGAACTCTGGAAACACCATATATTTT. This translates into CASSVGQNSGNTIYF. The chain is built from TRBV9 and TRBJ1-3, with D perhaps matching TRBD1 (5 bases). Germline-derived CDR1 and CDR2 are SGDLS and YYNGEE. This CDR3 is 15 amino acids long. V was cut by 0 bases and J by 0 bases, with 7 bases left in between.

This clone was counted a few times. V gene TRBV28 combines with J gene TRBJ2-5; TRBD2 might be the D (6 bases). CDR3 size: 12 residues. V shed 4 bases and J shed 3 bases, with 6 bases lying between them. CDR1 is MDHEN and CDR2 is SYDVKM in the germline V gene. The CDR3 nucleotides are TGTGCCAGCAGTTGGAGGGAAGAGACCCAGTACTTC. Translating gives CASSWREETQYF.

The rearrangement uses TRBV1 and TRBJ2-7; the table's D call of TRBD2 was not tested on the DNA. TRBV1 is annotated as a pseudogene. This CDR3 region has 16 residues. CDR3 sequence reads: CTSSHLAGEPLSEQYF. The CDR3 bases are TGCACCAGCAGCCACCTAGCGGGAGAACCTCTCTCCGAGCAGTACTTC.

The CDR3 region has the DNA TGTGCCAGCAGCTTACTAGGGGTGGATCAGCCCCAGCATTTT. It specifies CASSLLGVDQPQHF. The chain employs TRBV7-9 and TRBJ1-5; D is perhaps TRBD1 (5 bases). CDR3 length equals 14 residues. From germline, CDR1 is SEHNR and CDR2 FQNEAQ (reference sequence). Trimming removed 2 bases at V and 5 bases at J, with 10 bases between.

The table lists this clone with a few counts. The gene calls are TRBV27 and TRBJ1-2, with D tentatively TRBD1 (5 bases). This CDR3 has 18 amino acids. Trimming stripped 5 bases from V and 2 bases from J, with 24 bases between. Germline V gives CDR1 MNHEY, CDR2 SMNVEV (reference sequence). The CDR3 sequence: CASSLSRDVRNQNYGYTF. Written as DNA, the CDR3 is TGTGCCAGCAGTCTTTCCCGGGACGTCCGGAACCAAAACTATGGCTACACCTTC.

The CDR3 nucleotides read TGCGCCAGCAGTGAGGGCAATCAGCCCCAGCATTTT. It encodes CASSEGNQPQHF. The V and J genes are TRBV10-1 and TRBJ1-5; D uncertain. V lost 2 bases to trimming and J lost 2 bases, with 1 base between them. The CDR3 sequence is 12 residues long. Germline lookup yields CDR1 WNHNN and CDR2 SYGVQD (reference sequence).

On this clone itself: A read error may account for a junction end that differs from germline. This sequence joins TRBV7-7 and TRBJ1-1; D is ambiguous. The CDR3 covers 16 residues. The V gene's germline CDR1 is SSHAT and CDR2 FNYEAQ (reference sequence). CDR3 residues: CASSLIRGWVNTEAFF. The CDR3 coding sequence is TGTGCTAGCAGCTTAATCAGAGGTTGGGTGAACACTGAAGCTTTCTTT.